The 26 T cell receptor beta chains below all came from one sample that was sequenced in a study of Graves' ophthalmopathy and Graves' hyperthyroidism. Amplification targeted the TCR beta CDR3 regions, with RNA transcripts as the source material. First-round RT-PCR used HTBI primers; second-round multiplex PCR followed. TCRdb reanalysed the multiplex PCR reads using MiXCR and keeps one entry per CDR3 protein. The sample lists about 480,000 distinct CDR3 sequences; about 15% were seen once. The sequenced material came from blood. These receptors originate from a woman in her 30s with Graves' ophthalmopathy.

The sample holds many counts of this clonotype. This rearrangement joins TRBV4-1 to TRBJ2-5, with unresolved D. CDR3 length equals 12 residues. V was trimmed by 0 bases and J by 5 bases, leaving 4 bases between them. CDR1 is MGHRA and CDR2 is YSYEKL in the germline V gene. This chain's CDR3 is CASSQDMETQYF. The CDR3 bases are TGCGCCAGCAGCCAAGATATGGAGACCCAGTACTTC.

The V call is TRBV4-1, the J call TRBJ1-1; unclear D gene. V lost 6 bases and J 1 base, leaving 9 bases between the germline ends. The V gene's germline CDR1 is MGHRA and CDR2 YSYEKL. This CDR3 comprises 13 residues. The CDR3 here is CASSRLGNTEAFF. CDR3 DNA: TGCGCCAGCAGTCGACTTGGGAACACTGAAGCTTTCTTT.

The chain is built from TRBV6-1 and TRBJ2-2; 10 bases line up with TRBD1. The CDR3 spans 18 residues. Trimming cost V 4 bases and J 4 bases; bases outside gene matches: 12. CDR1 and CDR2 from the germline V gene are MNHNS and SASEGT. The CDR3: CASSAFLGQGQPTGELFF. In nucleotides, the CDR3 is TGTGCCAGCAGTGCGTTCTTGGGACAGGGGCAACCCACCGGGGAGCTGTTTTTT.

The chain links TRBV30 to TRBJ2-7; D gene ambiguous. CDR1 is GTSNPN and CDR2 is SVGIG in the germline V gene (reference sequence). V was trimmed by 1 base and J by 5 bases, leaving 3 bases between them. This CDR3 has 10 residues. In DNA form, the CDR3 reads TGTGCCTGGAGTGGGCACGAGCAGTACTTC. Translating it yields CAWSGHEQYF.

This clonotype was seen many times. The chain couples TRBV29-1 to TRBJ1-1, with D tentatively TRBD1 (5 bases). The V end was cut by 3 bases, the J end by 2 bases, with 16 bases between. Germline-derived CDR1 and CDR2 are SQVTM and ANQGSEA. The CDR3 is made up of 15 amino acids. CDR3 in amino acids: CSVEEPGQGNTEAFF. DNA of the CDR3: TGCAGCGTTGAGGAACCCGGCCAGGGAAACACTGAAGCTTTCTTT. Using reference TRBV29-1 and TRBJ1-1 for the parts outside the CDR3, the full variable domain is SAVISQKPSRDICQRGTSLTIQCQVDSQVTMMFWYRQQPGQSLTLIATANQGSEATYESGFVIDKFPISRPNLTFSTLTVSNMSPEDSSIYLCSVEEPGQGNTEAFFGQGTRLTVV.

Worth noting for this clonotype: A much larger clone differs by one base, so this may be a read error. V is TRBV6-9 and J is TRBJ2-5; D gene unclear. V was trimmed by 0 bases and J by 1 base, leaving 6 bases between them. Germline V lookup: CDR1 MNHGY, CDR2 SVAAGI. The CDR3 contains 14 residues. The CDR3 loop is CASSYSPCQETQYF. CDR3 nucleotide sequence: TGTGCCAGCAGTTATTCTCCCTGCCAAGAGACCCAGTACTTC.

In its sample, this clonotype was seen many times. The CDR3 sequence: CASSHPRLTEAFF. The CDR3 nucleotides are TGTGCCAGTTCCCACCCTAGGCTCACTGAAGCTTTCTTT. V is TRBV6-5 and J is TRBJ1-1; D remains ambiguous. CDR3 length: 13 residues. The V and J ends lost 9 bases and 4 bases respectively, with 15 bases between them. The V gene's germline CDR1 is MNHEY and CDR2 SVGAGI.

This clonotype was seen at least ten times. The V gene is TRBV12-3 or TRBV12-4, the J gene TRBJ2-7, with D possibly being TRBD1 (6 bases). The CDR3 loop spans 14 amino acids. V gave up 3 bases and J gave up 6 bases, with 15 bases separating them. The CDR3 bases are TGTGCCAGCAGTTTGGGGGTTCGCAGGGGCGAGCAGTACTTC. Its translation: CASSLGVRRGEQYF.

This clonotype was observed many times. V gene TRBV9 combines with J gene TRBJ2-5, with 10 bases matching TRBD2. In germline, CDR1 is SGDLS, CDR2 YYNGEE. The CDR3 loop spans 16 amino acids. J lost 2 bases, V lost 0 bases, and 4 bases had no gene match. The CDR3 here is CASSVVASGGQETQYF. In DNA, the CDR3 is TGTGCCAGCAGCGTAGTGGCTAGCGGGGGACAAGAGACCCAGTACTTC.

This clonotype was recorded many times. The V call is TRBV6-2 or TRBV6-3, the J call TRBJ1-5; D remains ambiguous. The germline V gene has CDR1 MNHEY and CDR2 SVGEGT. Between the trimmed V and J ends, which lost 2 bases and 0 bases, there was a span of 11 bases. This CDR3 is built from 16 residues. The CDR3 spells CASSYTPYYSNQPQHF. CDR3 nucleotides: TGTGCCAGCAGTTACACCCCCTATTATAGCAATCAGCCCCAGCATTTT.

V and J are TRBV19 and TRBJ2-4; D not resolved. The CDR3 length is 14 residues. V was clipped by 10 bases and J by 0 bases, with 13 bases between them. Germline V gene data show CDR1 as LNHDA and CDR2 as SQIVND (reference sequence). In DNA form, the CDR3 reads TGTGCCACGTCCATGACTCTAGCCAAAAACATTCAGTACTTC. Protein: CATSMTLAKNIQYF.

This clonotype was observed at least ten times. The CDR3 DNA reads TGTGCCAGCCTCGGAGAGGGTACGCAGTATTTT. This sequence encodes CASLGEGTQYF. V gene TRBV3-1 combines with J gene TRBJ2-3; D perhaps matches TRBD2 (5 bases). The CDR3 sequence is 11 residues long. V lost 8 bases and J 8 bases, leaving 11 bases between the germline ends. Germline values: CDR1 LGHDT, CDR2 YNNKEL (reference sequence).

The table lists this clonotype with many counts. The V call is TRBV7-8, the J call TRBJ2-7; D assignment may be TRBD1 or TRBD2 (5 bases each). Per germline, CDR1 SGHVS and CDR2 FQNEAQ. V was cut by 5 bases and J by 2 bases, with 13 bases left in between. The length of the CDR3 is 14 residues. This CDR3 is CASSGRDRTYEQYF. CDR3 nucleotide sequence: TGTGCCAGCAGCGGTAGGGACCGTACCTACGAGCAGTACTTC.

The V call is TRBV12-3 or TRBV12-4, the J call TRBJ1-2, with D uncertain. V gave up 1 base and J gave up 4 bases, with 13 bases separating them. The CDR3 is 15 residues long. CDR3 loop: CASSLEQGIVYGYTF. In nucleotides, the CDR3 is TGTGCCAGCAGTTTAGAACAAGGCATAGTCTATGGCTACACCTTC.

This clonotype has at least ten counts. The chain is built from TRBV10-3 and TRBJ1-2; unclear D gene. With 3 bases removed from V and 0 bases from J, the gap between germline ends came to 8 bases. There are 14 residues in the CDR3. Germline loops: CDR1 ENHRY, CDR2 SYGVKD. CDR3: CAISEWGTNYGYTF. In DNA, the CDR3 is TGTGCCATCAGTGAATGGGGAACTAACTATGGCTACACCTTC.

This clonotype was counted ten times or more. CDR3 residues: CASSDWGRQPQHF. Written as DNA, the CDR3 is TGTGCCAGCAGTGATTGGGGGCGCCAGCCCCAGCATTTT. This sequence joins TRBV6-1 and TRBJ1-5; possibly TRBD1 for D (6 bases). Germline lookup yields CDR1 MNHNS and CDR2 SASEGT. V gave up 3 bases and J gave up 7 bases, with 10 bases separating them. CDR3 size: 13 residues.

Many counts were recorded for this clonotype. The chain joins TRBV6-1 to TRBJ2-7; 10 bases agree with TRBD1. V dropped 6 bases and J dropped 5; count of bases not matched to a gene: 4. CDR1 is MNHNS, CDR2 SASEGT, per germline. This CDR3 has 13 residues. The CDR3 DNA reads as TGTGCCAGCAGAGACAGGGGGCCCGACGAGCAGTACTTC. Its protein is CASRDRGPDEQYF.

The sample holds many counts of this clonotype. This chain connects TRBV12-3 or TRBV12-4 to TRBJ1-3; D is ambiguous. The CDR3 is 13 residues long. The V gene lost 8 bases and the J gene lost 5 bases, with 13 bases spanning the gap. CDR3 in DNA: TGTGCCAGCTTGGCCTCTTTCCGAAACACCATATATTTT. This sequence encodes CASLASFRNTIYF.

This clonotype was detected many times. In DNA form, the CDR3 reads TGTGCCAGTAGTAGTCATCCCCCTAGCAATCAGCCCCAGCATTTT. It translates to CASSSHPPSNQPQHF. The genes are TRBV19 and TRBJ1-5; D uncertain. CDR3 length equals 15 residues. The V end lost 4 bases, the J end lost 0 bases, and 10 bases lay between the germline ends. Germline CDR1 LNHDA, CDR2 SQIVND (reference sequence).

The rearrangement joins TRBV6-1 to TRBJ2-7; 10 bases map to TRBD2. The V segment lost 6 bases and the J segment 1 base; nucleotides outside the gene matches: 12. CDR1 and CDR2 from the germline V gene are MNHNS and SASEGT. The CDR3 length is 17 residues. CDR3 nucleotides: TGTGCCAGCAGCCGCCCCGATCTTAGCGGGAGGTCCTACGAGCAGTACTTC. Translating it yields CASSRPDLSGRSYEQYF.

There are many counts of this clonotype. The chain combines TRBV10-3 with TRBJ1-2, with D unresolved. Germline CDR1 ENHRY, CDR2 SYGVKD. With 5 bases removed from V and 0 bases from J, the gap between germline ends came to 10 bases. The CDR3 covers 14 residues. The CDR3 loop reads CAISRRTANYGYTF. In DNA form, the CDR3 reads TGTGCCATCAGTAGACGGACGGCTAACTATGGCTACACCTTC.

This clonotype was seen at least ten times. The rearrangement joins TRBV28 to TRBJ1-2, with a tentative D call TRBD1 (6 bases). The V and J ends lost 6 bases and 7 bases respectively, with 12 bases between them. The CDR3 spans 12 residues. In germline, CDR1 is MDHEN, CDR2 SYDVKM. The CDR3 nucleotides read TGTGCCAGCAGGGGGGGGCAGGGTGGCTACACCTTC. Translating gives CASRGGQGGYTF.

This clonotype was recorded many times. This sequence joins TRBV12-3 or TRBV12-4 and TRBJ2-2; a weak D match, TRBD1 (5 bases). The V end lost 7 bases, the J end lost 7 bases, and 16 bases lay between the germline ends. The length of the CDR3 is 14 residues. CDR3 protein: CASTETVSGGELFF. The CDR3, as DNA: TGTGCCAGCACCGAGACAGTCTCGGGCGGGGAGCTGTTTTTT.

The table lists this clonotype with many counts. The V call is TRBV28, the J call TRBJ2-5, with D possibly TRBD2 on 5 matching bases. The CDR3 totals 14 residues. Germline values: CDR1 MDHEN, CDR2 SYDVKM. Trimming left V 4 bases short and J 5 bases short, with 14 bases between. The CDR3 protein is CASSSWEKVETQYF. CDR3 in DNA: TGTGCCAGCAGTTCGTGGGAGAAAGTGGAGACCCAGTACTTC. The variable domain in full, with the rest retrieved from reference TRBV28 and TRBJ2-5, is DVKVTQSSRYLVKRTGEKVFLECVQDMDHENMFWYRQDPGLGLRLIYFSYDVKMKEKGDIPEGYSVSREKKERFSLILESASTNQTSMYLCASSSWEKVETQYFGPGTRLLVL.

This clonotype was seen repeatedly, ten times or more. This chain links TRBV28 with TRBJ1-2, with D perhaps matching TRBD1 (5 bases). Germline assignment: CDR1 MDHEN and CDR2 SYDVKM. Trimming stripped 6 bases from V and 4 bases from J, with 27 bases between. The CDR3 is 18 amino acids. CDR3 in amino acids: CASSLVRNNRSPGYGYTF. CDR3 bases: TGTGCCAGCAGCCTGGTGCGAAACAACAGGTCGCCTGGCTATGGCTACACCTTC.

This clonotype has ten or more counts. The chain links TRBV5-1 to TRBJ2-5; 10 bases map to TRBD1. V lost 6 bases and J lost 5; bases outside the gene matches: 10. Germline values: CDR1 SGHRS, CDR2 YFSETQ. This CDR3 spans 15 amino acids. The CDR3 sequence is CASTRLGTGVETQYF. The CDR3 bases are TGCGCCAGCACCCGTCTGGGGACAGGGGTCGAGACCCAGTACTTC. The full variable domain, with the rest looked up from reference TRBV5-1 and TRBJ2-5, is KAGVTQTPRYLIKTRGQQVTLSCSPISGHRSVSWYQQTPGQGLQFLFEYFSETQRNKGNFPGRFSGRQFSNSRSEMNVSTLELGDSALYLCASTRLGTGVETQYFGPGTRLLVL.